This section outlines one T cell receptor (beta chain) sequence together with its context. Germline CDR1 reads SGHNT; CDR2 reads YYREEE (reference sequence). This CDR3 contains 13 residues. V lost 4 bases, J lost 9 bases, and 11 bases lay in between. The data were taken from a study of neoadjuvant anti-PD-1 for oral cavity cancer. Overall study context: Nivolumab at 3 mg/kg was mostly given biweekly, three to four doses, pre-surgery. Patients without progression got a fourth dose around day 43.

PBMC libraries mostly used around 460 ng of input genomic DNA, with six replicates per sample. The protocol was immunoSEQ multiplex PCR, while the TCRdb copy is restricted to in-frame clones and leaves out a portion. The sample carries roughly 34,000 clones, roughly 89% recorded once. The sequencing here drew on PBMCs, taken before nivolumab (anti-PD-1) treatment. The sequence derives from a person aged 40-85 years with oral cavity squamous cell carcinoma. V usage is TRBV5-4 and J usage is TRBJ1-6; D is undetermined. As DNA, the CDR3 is TGTGCCAGCAGCCCAGACACGGGTTCACCCCTCCACTTT. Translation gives CASSPDTGSPLHF. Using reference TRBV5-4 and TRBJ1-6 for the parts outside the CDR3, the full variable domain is ETGVTQSPTHLIKTRGQQVTLRCSSQSGHNTVSWYQQALGQGPQFIFQYYREEENGRGNFPPRFSGLQFPNYSSELNVNALELDDSALYLCASSPDTGSPLHFGNGTRLTVT.